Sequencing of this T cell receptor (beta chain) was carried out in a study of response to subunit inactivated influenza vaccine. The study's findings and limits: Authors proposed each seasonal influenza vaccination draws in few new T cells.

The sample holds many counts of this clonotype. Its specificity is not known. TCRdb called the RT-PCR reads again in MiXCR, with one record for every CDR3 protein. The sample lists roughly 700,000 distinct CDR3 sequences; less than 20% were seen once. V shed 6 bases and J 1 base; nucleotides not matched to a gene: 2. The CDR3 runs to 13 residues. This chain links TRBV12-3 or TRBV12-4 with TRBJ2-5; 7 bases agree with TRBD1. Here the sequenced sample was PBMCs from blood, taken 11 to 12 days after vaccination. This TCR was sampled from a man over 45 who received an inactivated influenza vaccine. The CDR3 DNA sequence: TGTGCCAGCAGCCGGGACAGCCAAGAGACCCAGTACTTC. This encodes CASSRDSQETQYF.